These T cell receptor beta chains were read from a single sample in a study of blood T cell repertoires in COVID-19. The method was immunoSEQ multiplex PCR; TCRdb's version includes in-frame clones alone and lacks a portion of them. The sample holds 200,000 to 250,000 clones; around 82% are singletons and the top ten take approximately 4.9%. The sample comprised PBMCs or T cells enriched from blood (not recorded which). These receptors were obtained from a woman aged 45-60 years who had been exposed to COVID-19. Each CDR3 is given with its conserved first and last residue. D genes are given only for firm matches. Not all rows give a size; the values are once, few, many and, for expanded clones, a class.

TRBD1	once	TRBV9	TRBJ2-7	TGTGCCAGCAGCGTAGGAGGGGACAGGTTCTACGAGCAGTACTTC	CASSVGGDRFYEQYF
.	.	TRBV7-6	TRBJ1-3	TGTGCCAGCAGCTTCTCTCCAGTCCCTGGAAACACCATATATTTT	CASSFSPVPGNTIYF
.	.	TRBV14	TRBJ2-1	TGTGCCAGCGCCCTCAGGACTCCCGTAGAGACTAATCTCAATGAGCAGTTCTTC	CASALRTPVETNLNEQFF
.	.	TRBV19	TRBJ1-1	TGTGCCAGTAGTATACGCCGGCAGGGGACTGAAGCTTTCTTT	CASSIRRQGTEAFF
TRBD1	.	TRBV9	TRBJ2-7	TGTGCCAGCAGCGCTATACAGGGGGGACGGGGCGAGCAGTACTTC	CASSAIQGGRGEQYF
.	few	TRBV5-1	TRBJ1-3	TGCGCCAGCAGCTTGGGGCTCGGAAACACCATATATTTT	CASSLGLGNTIYF
TRBD2	.	TRBV5-1	TRBJ2-7	TGCGCCAGCAGCGGCCAACCTAGCGGGGAAGCCTACGAGCAGTACTTC	CASSGQPSGEAYEQYF
.	.	TRBV19	TRBJ2-7	TGTGCCAGTAGTCAGGGACACTTCTACGAGCAGTACTTC	CASSQGHFYEQYF
TRBD2	.	TRBV19	TRBJ2-3	TGTGCCAGTAGTGTTTCACTAGCGGGGGGAACAGATACGCAGTATTTT	CASSVSLAGGTDTQYF
TRBD1	.	TRBV5-1	TRBJ1-4	TGCGCCAGCAGCGTTACAGGGGGCAGTGAAAAACTGTTTTTT	CASSVTGGSEKLFF
.	once	TRBV15	TRBJ1-6	TGTGCCACAGGGGAAAGACGGGGGGTGCTTAATAATTCACCCCTCCACTTT	CATGERRGVLNNSPLHF
.	.	TRBV10-2	TRBJ2-1	TGCGCCAGCCGGGCGGGGGCACGGGAGCAGTTCTTC	CASRAGAREQFF
.	few	TRBV3-1/TRBV3-2	TRBJ2-7	TGTGCCAGCAGCCACCGACAGGCTCGGGAGCAGTACTTC	CASSHRQAREQYF
.	few	TRBV4-2	TRBJ2-1	TGTGCCAGCAGCCAAGAGGAGGGCTCCTACAATGAGCAGTTCTTC	CASSQEEGSYNEQFF
.	.	TRBV5-1	TRBJ1-1	TGCGCCAGCAGCTTGTTACAGTCGAACACTGAAGCTTTCTTT	CASSLLQSNTEAFF
TRBD2	.	TRBV10-3	TRBJ2-1	TGTGCCATCAGTGAGTCCGTTGCGGGTAGCGGGGTACATGAGCAGTTCTTC	CAISESVAGSGVHEQFF
.	.	TRBV5-1	TRBJ1-1	TGCGCCAGCAGCTTGATCGGCAGGGGTAAAAACACTGAAGCTTTCTTT	CASSLIGRGKNTEAFF
TRBD1	.	TRBV7-2	TRBJ2-1	TGTGCCAGCAGCTTCCGGGACAGGTACAATGAGCAGTTCTTC	CASSFRDRYNEQFF
TRBD1	.	TRBV5-1	TRBJ1-1	TGCGCCAGCAGCCTGGCCCAGGGGGGCACTGAAGCTTTCTTT	CASSLAQGGTEAFF
.	.	TRBV28	TRBJ2-5	TGTGCCAGCAGACTAGATTTACAAGAGACCCAGTACTTC	CASRLDLQETQYF
.	.	TRBV19	TRBJ1-2	TGTGCCAGTAGTTTCCGGGGGGCGGATGGCTACACCTTC	CASSFRGADGYTF
TRBD1	.	TRBV19	TRBJ1-1	TGTGCCACCAACCGGGACAGAGCCGAGATGGAAGCTTTCTTT	CATNRDRAEMEAFF
.	.	TRBV12-3/TRBV12-4	TRBJ2-3	TGTGCCAGCAGCTCTCGCTCCAGGGATACGCAGTATTTT	CASSSRSRDTQYF
.	.	TRBV28	TRBJ1-5	TGTGCCACTGCGGCACGGGGGGATAGCAATCAGCCCCAGCATTTT	CATAARGDSNQPQHF
TRBD1	.	TRBV5-6	TRBJ1-2	TGTGCCAGCACGGACAGGGGACCCCTTGGCTATGGCTACACCTTC	CASTDRGPLGYGYTF
TRBD2	.	TRBV9	TRBJ2-5	TGTGCCAGCAGTGCTAGCGGGGGGCTAGAGACCCAGTACTTC	CASSASGGLETQYF
TRBD1	.	TRBV28	TRBJ1-2	TGTGCCAGCAGTAATACAGGGGAGAAAGGCTACACCTTC	CASSNTGEKGYTF
TRBD1	.	TRBV19	TRBJ2-2	TGTGCCAGTAGCCCGGACAGGGAGTACCCCGGGGAGCTGTTTTTT	CASSPDREYPGELFF
.	.	TRBV5-5	TRBJ1-1	TGTGCCAGCAGCTTGGGACCCGACTGGTTGAACACTGAAGCTTTCTTT	CASSLGPDWLNTEAFF
.	.	TRBV28	TRBJ1-5	TGTGCCAGCAGCAACCCCCTTCTGGACGGGGAAAATCAGCCCCAGCATTTT	CASSNPLLDGENQPQHF
.	.	TRBV7-9	TRBJ1-1	TGTGCCAGCAGCTTCTCCGGACAGCAATACACTGAAGCTTTCTTT	CASSFSGQQYTEAFF
.	.	TRBV28	TRBJ2-4	TGTGCCAGTGGACAGATAACCAAAAACATTCAGTACTTC	CASGQITKNIQYF
.	once	TRBV18	TRBJ1-2	TGTGCCAGCTCACCAAAAAGGTCGGAGGGCTACACCTTC	CASSPKRSEGYTF
.	.	TRBV6-5	TRBJ1-4	TGTGCCACCACCAAGCGGGGGCGGAATGAAAAACTGTTTTTT	CATTKRGRNEKLFF
TRBD1	once	TRBV18	TRBJ1-1	TGTGCCAGCTCACCGGGACAGGGGAGCACTGAAGCTTTCTTT	CASSPGQGSTEAFF
TRBD1	.	TRBV7-8	TRBJ1-3	TGTGCCAGCAGCACCTCGGGGACAGGGGAAAACACCATATATTTT	CASSTSGTGENTIYF
.	few	TRBV18	TRBJ2-2	TGTGCCAGCTCCCGGGACACCCAGACGAACACCGGGGAGCTGTTTTTT	CASSRDTQTNTGELFF
TRBD1	few	TRBV5-1	TRBJ1-1	TGCGCCAGCAGCTTGATACCAGGGGGGACTGAAGCTTTCTTT	CASSLIPGGTEAFF
TRBD2	.	TRBV4-2	TRBJ2-3	TGTGCCAGCAGCCAAGTGTCGGGGCGGGGGGGCCTGGTCACAGATACGCAGTATTTT	CASSQVSGRGGLVTDTQYF
.	.	TRBV2	TRBJ2-7	TGTGCCAGCAGTGACGCGGGGCTGACCTACGAGCAGTACTTC	CASSDAGLTYEQYF
.	.	TRBV28	TRBJ1-2	TGTGCCAGCAGAAAAACAGGGAGAGCGGACTATGGCTACACCTTC	CASRKTGRADYGYTF
TRBD1	.	TRBV7-9	TRBJ2-3	TGTGCCAGCAGCCGAACGGGACAGGGGGAATATACGCAGTATTTT	CASSRTGQGEYTQYF
TRBD1	.	TRBV6-1	TRBJ1-2	TGTGCCAGCAGTGAAGGTATAGGACAGGGAATAAGAGGTGGCTACACCTTC	CASSEGIGQGIRGGYTF
.	.	TRBV12-5	TRBJ2-1	TGTGCTAGCGGGATTAGCTCCTACAATGAGCAGTTCTTC	CASGISSYNEQFF
.	.	TRBV5-1	TRBJ1-6	TGCGCCAGCAGTACTACCTCAGGGAATTCACCCCTCCACTTT	CASSTTSGNSPLHF
.	few	TRBV5-1	TRBJ1-1	TGCGCCAGCCGGCGAGGCATGAACACTGAAGCTTTCTTT	CASRRGMNTEAFF
.	.	TRBV11-2	TRBJ1-3	TGTGCCAGCAGCCCCGGGGGTAACACCATATATTTT	CASSPGGNTIYF
.	.	TRBV20-1	TRBJ1-4	TGCAGTGCTAGGGTACGGGGAATCCTGTTTTTT	CSARVRGILFF
.	.	TRBV18	TRBJ1-4	TGTGCCAGCTCACTAGGGACTGACAATGAAAAACTGTTTTTT	CASSLGTDNEKLFF
.	.	TRBV7-9	TRBJ1-5	TGTGCCAGCAGCTGGGGGGGAGGCAATCAGCCCCAGCATTTT	CASSWGGGNQPQHF
.	.	TRBV6-6	TRBJ2-7	TGTGCCAGCAGTTACTCGGGGGGGCCTTACGAGCAGTACTTC	CASSYSGGPYEQYF
.	.	TRBV3-1/TRBV3-2	TRBJ2-3	TGTGCCAGCAGCCAAGATAGGGAGACAGATACGCAGTATTTT	CASSQDRETDTQYF
TRBD1	.	TRBV10-3	TRBJ1-5	TGTGCCATTGGACAGGGTGATCAGCCCCAGCATTTT	CAIGQGDQPQHF
.	.	TRBV5-1	TRBJ1-2	TGCGCCAGCAGGACAGGCCATAACTATGGCTACACCTTC	CASRTGHNYGYTF
.	.	TRBV5-4	TRBJ2-7	TGTGCCAGCAGCTTGGACTCTGATCGGGGACTCTACGAGCAGTACTTC	CASSLDSDRGLYEQYF
.	.	TRBV27	TRBJ1-5	TGTGCCAGCAGTCCAGGGCCTTATCAGCCCCAGCATTTT	CASSPGPYQPQHF
.	.	TRBV9	TRBJ1-3	TGTGCCAGCAGCGTAGCAGTTTTAGGGGGGGCGAGCGGAAACACCATATATTTT	CASSVAVLGGASGNTIYF
.	once	TRBV6-5	TRBJ2-2	TGTGCCAGCAGGATCCTTACAGGGTCCGGGGAGCTGTTTTTT	CASRILTGSGELFF
TRBD2	few	TRBV6-2/TRBV6-3	TRBJ2-3	TGTGCCAGCAGTCAAACTAGCGGGGTCACAGATACGCAGTATTTT	CASSQTSGVTDTQYF
.	.	TRBV9	TRBJ1-1	TGTGCCAGCAGCGTGGGGACCGGGAGGGCTTTCTTT	CASSVGTGRAFF